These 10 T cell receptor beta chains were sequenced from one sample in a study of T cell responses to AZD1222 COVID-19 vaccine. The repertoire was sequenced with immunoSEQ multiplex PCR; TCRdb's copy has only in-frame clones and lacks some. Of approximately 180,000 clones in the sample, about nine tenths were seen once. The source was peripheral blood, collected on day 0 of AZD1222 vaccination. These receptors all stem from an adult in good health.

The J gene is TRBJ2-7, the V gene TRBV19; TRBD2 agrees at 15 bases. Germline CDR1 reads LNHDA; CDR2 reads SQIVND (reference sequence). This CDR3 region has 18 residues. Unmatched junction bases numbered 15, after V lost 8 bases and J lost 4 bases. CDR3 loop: CASSPGRTSGRARYEQYF. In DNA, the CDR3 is TGTGCCAGTTCACCGGGGCGGACTAGCGGGAGGGCTAGGTACGAGCAGTACTTC.

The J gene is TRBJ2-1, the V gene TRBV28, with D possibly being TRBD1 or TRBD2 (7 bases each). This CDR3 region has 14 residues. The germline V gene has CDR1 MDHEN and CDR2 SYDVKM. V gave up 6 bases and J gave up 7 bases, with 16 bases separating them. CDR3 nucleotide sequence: TGTGCCAGCAGCCGAGGGGGCGGGAGAAATGAGCAGTTCTTC. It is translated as CASSRGGGRNEQFF.

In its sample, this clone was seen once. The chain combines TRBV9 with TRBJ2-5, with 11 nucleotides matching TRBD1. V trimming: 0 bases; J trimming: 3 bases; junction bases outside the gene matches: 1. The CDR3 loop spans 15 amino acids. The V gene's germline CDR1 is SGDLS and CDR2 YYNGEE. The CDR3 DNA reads TGTGCCAGCAGCGTAGGGGGACAGGGGGAAGAGACCCAGTACTTC. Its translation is CASSVGGQGEETQYF. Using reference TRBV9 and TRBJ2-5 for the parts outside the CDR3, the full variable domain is DSGVTQTPKHLITATGQRVTLRCSPRSGDLSVYWYQQSLDQGLQFLIQYYNGEERAKGNILERFSAQQFPDLHSELNLSSLELGDSALYFCASSVGGQGEETQYFGPGTRLLVL.

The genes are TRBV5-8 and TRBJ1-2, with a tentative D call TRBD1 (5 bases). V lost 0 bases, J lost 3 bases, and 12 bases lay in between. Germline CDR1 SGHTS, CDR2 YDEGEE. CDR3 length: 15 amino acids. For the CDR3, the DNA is TGTGCCAGCAGCTTGGGGGCGGGGCGCTACTATGGCTACACCTTC. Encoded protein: CASSLGAGRYYGYTF.

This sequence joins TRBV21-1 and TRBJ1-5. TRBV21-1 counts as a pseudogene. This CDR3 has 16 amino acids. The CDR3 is CASSKISESGNQPQHF. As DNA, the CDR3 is TGTGCCAGCAGCAAAATTTCAGAAAGCGGCAATCAGCCCCAGCATTTT.

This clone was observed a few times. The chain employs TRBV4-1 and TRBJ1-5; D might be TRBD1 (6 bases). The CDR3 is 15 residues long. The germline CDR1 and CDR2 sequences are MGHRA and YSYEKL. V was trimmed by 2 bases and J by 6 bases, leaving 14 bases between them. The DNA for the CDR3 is TGCGCCAGCAGCCAAATACAGGGAGTGGGTCAGCCCCAGCATTTT. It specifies CASSQIQGVGQPQHF.

CDR3 residues: CASSPLPNSEQYF. As DNA, the CDR3 is TGCGCCAGCAGCCCCTTGCCCAATAGCGAGCAGTACTTC. The J gene is TRBJ2-7, the V gene TRBV5-1; D call uncertain. The length of the CDR3 is 13 residues. V lost 4 bases and J 6 bases, leaving 14 bases between the germline ends. Germline lookup yields CDR1 SGHRS and CDR2 YFSETQ.

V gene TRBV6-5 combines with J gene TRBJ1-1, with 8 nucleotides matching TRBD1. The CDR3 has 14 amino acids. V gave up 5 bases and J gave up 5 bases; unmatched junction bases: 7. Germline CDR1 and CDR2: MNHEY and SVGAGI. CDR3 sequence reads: CASSKRTGRTEAFF. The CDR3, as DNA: TGTGCCAGCAGTAAGCGGACAGGGAGGACTGAAGCTTTCTTT.

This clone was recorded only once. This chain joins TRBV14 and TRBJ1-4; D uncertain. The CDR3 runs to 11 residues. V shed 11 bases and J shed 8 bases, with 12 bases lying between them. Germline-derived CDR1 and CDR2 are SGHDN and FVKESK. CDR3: CACRVGEKLFF. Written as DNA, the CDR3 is TGTGCCTGTAGGGTGGGCGAAAAACTGTTTTTT.

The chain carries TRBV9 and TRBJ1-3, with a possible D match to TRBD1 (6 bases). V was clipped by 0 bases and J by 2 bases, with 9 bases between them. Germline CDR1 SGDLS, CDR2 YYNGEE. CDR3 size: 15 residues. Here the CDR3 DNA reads TGTGCCAGCAGCGTAGGAGGGACAACTGGAAACACCATATATTTT. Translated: CASSVGGTTGNTIYF.